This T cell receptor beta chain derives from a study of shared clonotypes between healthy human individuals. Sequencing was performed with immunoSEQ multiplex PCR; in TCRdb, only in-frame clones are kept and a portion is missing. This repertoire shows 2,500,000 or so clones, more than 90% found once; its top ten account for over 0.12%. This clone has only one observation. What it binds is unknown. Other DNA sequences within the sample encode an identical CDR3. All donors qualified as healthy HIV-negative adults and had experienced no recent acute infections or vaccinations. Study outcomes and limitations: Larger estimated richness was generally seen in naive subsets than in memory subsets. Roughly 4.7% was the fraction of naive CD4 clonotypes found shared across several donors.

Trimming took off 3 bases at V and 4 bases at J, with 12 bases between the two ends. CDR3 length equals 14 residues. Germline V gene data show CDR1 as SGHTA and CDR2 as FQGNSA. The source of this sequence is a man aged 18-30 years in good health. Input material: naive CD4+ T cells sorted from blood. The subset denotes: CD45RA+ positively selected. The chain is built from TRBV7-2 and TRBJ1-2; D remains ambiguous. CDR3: CASSLSGALYGYTF. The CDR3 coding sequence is TGTGCCAGCAGCTTGTCGGGAGCCCTCTATGGCTACACCTTC.